This entry is about one T cell receptor (beta chain). Its binding antigen is unknown. Per-base quality was not reported, and no clone a single base away is much larger than it. From the germline V gene (reference sequence), CDR1 is MNHNY and CDR2 is SVGAGI. The CDR3 runs 15 amino acids, cysteine and phenylalanine included. CDR3 DNA is the only sequence kept; it has 45 bases, read in frame from the first base. Trimming removed 2 bases from V and 4 bases from J; the gene matches leave 6 bases unexplained. One collaborating source in Seattle enrolled patients during active infection and followed them longitudinally through the course of disease. Each collaborating institution followed its own protocols to collect whole blood in K2EDTA tubes. Collaborator samples were shipped for TCRbeta analysis as frozen whole blood, isolated PBMCs, or DNA extracted from either sample type. The sample is drawn from a study of blood T cell repertoires in COVID-19 (dated by TCRdb to the early 2020s). Describing the broader study: Collaborator samples came from the United States, Italy and Spain and covered acute and convalescent phases of COVID-19. Samples came from the ongoing ImmuneRACE study (first 160 participants) plus 1,254 subjects from 6 global collaborators. The sample metadata nearly always contained a de-identified subject ID, COVID-19 status, age in years and sex. Where available, HLA class I and class II types were taken from metadata supplied by the sample provider and were not determined by assay-based typing. The prospective study material was composed of cDNA or gDNA derived from T cells, B-cell-depleted T cells, or PBMCs. Subjects who had been exposed to COVID-19, were actively infected with it, or had recovered from it provided the deeply sampled blood TCRbeta repertoires that made up the dataset. The repertoires were released in a freely available public database intended as a resource for research on the immune response to SARS-CoV-2. Results and caveats for the whole study, not just this receptor: The amount of clinical and demographic metadata varied by source and participant and was provided uncurated.

TCRbeta CDR3 regions were amplified from genomic DNA using the immunoSEQ Assay, a bias-controlled multiplex PCR. Turning to the authors' computational methods: The number of nucleated cells in each sample was estimated by amplification of reference gene primers within the assay. Sequence reads were collapsed and filtered to measure the absolute abundance of every unique TCRbeta CDR3 rearrangement. Productive Simpson clonality was computed per sample as the square root of Simpson's diversity index over productive rearrangements. TCRdb re-hosts the immuneACCESS table, in-frame sequences only. Its copies lack some clones; in the studies checked, an unresolved V gene accounts for under half of them, and the cause for the rest is not known. The V and J calls and the clone size are those of that table, but D and trimming were determined from the DNA. For this sample there are roughly 380,000 clones; 89% appear just once. In total, the top ten clones hold around 1.5% of the sample.

The sequenced sample was peripheral blood. This clonotype was sampled from a woman in her 40s with COVID-19, enrolled during active disease. Recombination connected TRBV6-6 to TRBJ2-7; 9 nucleotides in the junction match TRBD2. The DNA sequence is as follows: TGTGCCAGCAGTTACCGGACTAGCGACACGTACGAGCAGTACTTC. Its protein product is CASSYRTSDTYEQYF.